This record concerns one T cell receptor beta chain sequence. Its cognate antigen is unknown. Through a sample-barcoded 5' primer and a J-beta primer mix, a second PCR was run for about 6 to 11 cycles. TCRdb re-called the 5' RACE reads through MiXCR, storing one row per CDR3 protein. The sample comprises 1.5 million to 1.8 million distinct CDR3 sequences, approximately 42% of which are singletons, and just over 4% rests with the top ten. The data were taken from a study of blood T cells in healthy people across ages. Overall study context: Template switching picked up about one barcoded beta molecule for each two T cells.

CDR3 length: 15 residues. V dropped 2 bases and J dropped 2 bases, with 12 bases sitting between them. Notes on the study in general: Per million T cells, TCR beta diversity dropped roughly linearly as age increased.

The material sequenced was blood. The clonotype comes from a woman aged 18-29 years in good health. The chain joins TRBV12-3 or TRBV12-4 to TRBJ1-1, with D unresolved. CDR3 nucleotide sequence: TGTGCCAGCAGTTTATTCAGTCAGGCCAACACTGAAGCTTTCTTT. Translating gives CASSLFSQANTEAFF.